What follows is one T cell receptor beta chain and its context. The target antigen is unknown. The repertoire was sequenced with immunoSEQ multiplex PCR; TCRdb's copy has only in-frame clones and lacks some. Here the sample spans approximately 20,000 clones, just under 75% being singletons. CDR1 MGHRA and CDR2 YSYEKL come from the germline V gene. The CDR3 sequence is 15 residues long. V was shortened by 0 bases and J by 5 bases, with 13 bases between the two germline ends. This sample was included in a study of CD4 T cells in relation to SARS-CoV-2 and coronaviruses. Study-level background: ViraFEST: approximately 10-day antigen culture of PBMCs, then TCR beta CDR3 sequencing.

CD4+ T cells from unexposed donors were obtained before the COVID-19 pandemic (2011-2018). After less than 11 days of culture, CD4+ T cells were isolated. As cell numbers allowed, unexposed-donor CD4+ T cells faced SARS-CoV-2 S/N and four cold-coronavirus spikes. This sequence was found in a human donor in good health. This chain joins TRBV4-1 and TRBJ2-5, with D tentatively TRBD2 (5 bases). Sequences were obtained from CD4+ T cells from PBMCs, cultured in vitro. CDR3 loop: CASSQDGNSEETQYF. The CDR3 DNA reads TGCGCCAGCAGCCAAGATGGGAATAGCGAGGAGACCCAGTACTTC.